The next 5 T cell receptor beta chains were all read from a single sample in a study of blood T cell repertoires in COVID-19 (TCRdb year 2020). The library was generated by the immunoSEQ multiplex PCR assay. TCRdb mirrors the immuneACCESS table, restricted to in-frame sequences. Some clones are absent from its copies; in checked studies, under half trace to an unresolved V gene, and the reason for the others is unknown. The table for this sample lists about 180,000 clones; about four fifths of them were counted only once. 7.6% of the sample rests with the top ten. The sequencing sample was made of peripheral blood. These receptors came from a woman in her 70s with COVID-19, enrolled during active disease.

The chain carries TRBV7-8 and TRBJ2-1; D may be TRBD1 (6 bases). There are 13 residues in the CDR3. Trimming removed 4 bases from V and 5 bases from J, with 9 bases in between. In germline, CDR1 is SGHVS, CDR2 FQNEAQ. This chain's CDR3 is CASSWNRDNEQFF. CDR3 coding DNA: TGTGCCAGCAGCTGGAACAGGGACAATGAGCAGTTCTTC.

J is TRBJ1-1 and V is TRBV19; TRBD1 might be the D (6 bases). V dropped 4 bases and J dropped 5 bases, with 8 bases sitting between them. This CDR3 has 12 amino acids. From germline, CDR1 is LNHDA and CDR2 SQIVND (reference sequence). The CDR3 loop is CASSSGQTEAFF. CDR3 in DNA: TGTGCCAGTAGTAGCGGACAGACTGAAGCTTTCTTT.

The rearrangement uses TRBV21-1 and TRBJ1-6; TRBD1 is the table's D call and was not checked against the DNA. TRBV21-1 is deemed a pseudogene. The CDR3 consists of 19 residues. The CDR3 DNA reads TGTGCCAGCAGCAAAGCGGAGACAGTTGTAGTCTCCTATAATTCACCCCTCCACTTT. Translation: CASSKAETVVVSYNSPLHF.

The rearrangement joins TRBV7-2 to TRBJ2-2; the D gene is possibly TRBD1 (5 bases). The CDR3 is made up of 14 amino acids. The germline V gene has CDR1 SGHTA and CDR2 FQGNSA. Trimming shortened V by 3 bases and J by 1 base, and 6 bases separated the two germline ends. The CDR3 region has the DNA TGTGCCAGCAGCTTCGACAGGAACACCGGGGAGCTGTTTTTT. Amino acid sequence: CASSFDRNTGELFF.

V is TRBV27 and J is TRBJ2-2, with 7 nucleotides matching TRBD2. CDR1 and CDR2 (germline): MNHEY, SMNVEV (reference sequence). V shed 4 bases, J shed 1 base, and the junction held 6 bases outside the gene matches. The CDR3 is 16 amino acids. The CDR3 DNA reads TGTGCCAGCAGTTATGGACTAGAATGGAACACCGGGGAGCTGTTTTTT. Translating gives CASSYGLEWNTGELFF.